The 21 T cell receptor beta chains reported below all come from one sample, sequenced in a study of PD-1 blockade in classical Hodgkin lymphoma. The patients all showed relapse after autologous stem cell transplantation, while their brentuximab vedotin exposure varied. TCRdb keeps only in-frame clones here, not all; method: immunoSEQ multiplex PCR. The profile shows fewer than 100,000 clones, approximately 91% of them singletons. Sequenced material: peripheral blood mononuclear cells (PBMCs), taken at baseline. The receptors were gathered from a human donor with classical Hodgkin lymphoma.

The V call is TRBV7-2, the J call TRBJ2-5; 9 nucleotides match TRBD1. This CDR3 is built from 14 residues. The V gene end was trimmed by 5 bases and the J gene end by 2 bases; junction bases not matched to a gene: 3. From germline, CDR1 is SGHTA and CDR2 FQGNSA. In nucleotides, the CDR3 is TGTGCCAGCAGCCAACAGGGGGCTCAAGAGACCCAGTACTTC. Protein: CASSQQGAQETQYF.

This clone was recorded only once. CDR3 sequence: CASSRRTEMNTEAFF. For the CDR3, the DNA is TGCGCCAGCAGCCGCCGGACAGAAATGAACACTGAAGCTTTCTTT. The chain joins TRBV5-1 to TRBJ1-1, with a tentative D call TRBD1 (6 bases). From germline, CDR1 is SGHRS and CDR2 YFSETQ. The CDR3 runs 15 residues. Trimming took off 4 bases at V and 0 bases at J, with 13 bases between the two ends.

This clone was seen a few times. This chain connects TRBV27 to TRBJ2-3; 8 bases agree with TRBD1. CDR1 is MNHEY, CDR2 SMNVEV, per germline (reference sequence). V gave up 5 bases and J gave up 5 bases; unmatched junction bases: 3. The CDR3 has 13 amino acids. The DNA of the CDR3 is TGTGCCAGCAGTCTACAGGGGGAAGATACGCAGTATTTT. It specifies CASSLQGEDTQYF.

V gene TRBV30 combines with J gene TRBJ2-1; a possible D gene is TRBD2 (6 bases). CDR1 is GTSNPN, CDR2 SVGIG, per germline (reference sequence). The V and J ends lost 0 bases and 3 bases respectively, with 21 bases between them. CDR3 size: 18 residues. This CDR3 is CAWSVGTMAGRGYNEQFF. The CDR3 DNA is TGTGCCTGGAGTGTAGGTACGATGGCGGGACGAGGCTACAATGAGCAGTTCTTC. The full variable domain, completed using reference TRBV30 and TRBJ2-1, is SQTIHQWPATLVQPVGSPLSLECTVEGTSNPNLYWYRQAAGRGLQLLFYSVGIGQISSEVPQNLSASRPQDRQFILSSKKLLLSDSGFYLCAWSVGTMAGRGYNEQFFGPGTRLTVL.

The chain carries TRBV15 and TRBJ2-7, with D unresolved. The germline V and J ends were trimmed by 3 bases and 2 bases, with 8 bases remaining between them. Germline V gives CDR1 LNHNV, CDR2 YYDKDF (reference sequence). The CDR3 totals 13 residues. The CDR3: CATSSFTAYEQYF. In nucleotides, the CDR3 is TGTGCCACCAGCAGTTTTACAGCCTACGAGCAGTACTTC.

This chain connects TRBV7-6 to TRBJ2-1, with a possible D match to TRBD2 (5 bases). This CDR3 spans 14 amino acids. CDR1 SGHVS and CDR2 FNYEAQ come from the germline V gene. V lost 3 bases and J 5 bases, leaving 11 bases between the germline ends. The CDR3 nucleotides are TGTGCCAGCAGCTTGCTTAACGGGGACAATGAGCAGTTCTTC. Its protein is CASSLLNGDNEQFF.

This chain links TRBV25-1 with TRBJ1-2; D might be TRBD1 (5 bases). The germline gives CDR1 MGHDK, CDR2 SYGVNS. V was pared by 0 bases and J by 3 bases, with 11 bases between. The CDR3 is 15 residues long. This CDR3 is CASSEYPDSYYGYTF. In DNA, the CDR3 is TGTGCCAGCAGTGAATACCCCGACAGCTACTATGGCTACACCTTC.

Here the CDR3 DNA reads TGTGCCAGCTCACGAGCCGGGAAAGAGACCCAGTACTTC. Protein product: CASSRAGKETQYF. J is TRBJ2-5 and V is TRBV18, with D perhaps matching TRBD2 (5 bases). CDR3 size: 13 residues. V lost 4 bases to trimming and J lost 3 bases, with 9 bases between them. Germline assignment: CDR1 KGHSH and CDR2 LQKENI.

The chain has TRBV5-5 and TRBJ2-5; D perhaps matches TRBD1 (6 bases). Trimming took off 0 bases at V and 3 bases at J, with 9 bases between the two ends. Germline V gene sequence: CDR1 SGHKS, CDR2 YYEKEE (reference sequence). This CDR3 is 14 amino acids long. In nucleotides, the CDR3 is TGTGCCAGCAGCTTGGAGCACAGGGAAGAGACCCAGTACTTC. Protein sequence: CASSLEHREETQYF.

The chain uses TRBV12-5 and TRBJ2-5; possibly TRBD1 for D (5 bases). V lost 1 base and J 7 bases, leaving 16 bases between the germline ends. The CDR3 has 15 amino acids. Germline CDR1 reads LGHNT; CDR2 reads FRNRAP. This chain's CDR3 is CASGLEGMRVGTQYF. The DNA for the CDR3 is TGTGCTAGTGGTTTGGAGGGGATGCGTGTGGGGACCCAGTACTTC.

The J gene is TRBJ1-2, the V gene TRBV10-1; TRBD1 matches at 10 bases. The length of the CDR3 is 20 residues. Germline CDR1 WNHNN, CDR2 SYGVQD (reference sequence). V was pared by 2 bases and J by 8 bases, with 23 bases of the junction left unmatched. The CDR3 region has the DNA TGCGCCAGCAGTGAGCCTAAGGGACAGGGGCCAGCCGTCTATGGGGAGGGCTACACCTTC. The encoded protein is CASSEPKGQGPAVYGEGYTF.

The CDR3 sequence: CASTGQTSGANVLTF. The CDR3 nucleotides are TGTGCCAGTACCGGACAGACCTCTGGGGCCAACGTCCTGACTTTC. J is TRBJ2-6 and V is TRBV19; D might be TRBD1 (6 bases). Deletions cut 7 bases from V and 0 bases from J, with 10 bases between. CDR1 is LNHDA, CDR2 SQIVND, per germline (reference sequence). CDR3 length: 15 amino acids.

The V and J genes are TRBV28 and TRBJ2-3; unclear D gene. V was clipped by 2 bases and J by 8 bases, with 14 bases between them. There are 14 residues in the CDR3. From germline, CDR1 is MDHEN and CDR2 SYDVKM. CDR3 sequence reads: CASSLKQIWITQYF. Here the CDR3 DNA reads TGTGCCAGCAGTTTAAAACAGATATGGATTACGCAGTATTTT. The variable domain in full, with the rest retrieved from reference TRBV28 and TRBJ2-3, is DVKVTQSSRYLVKRTGEKVFLECVQDMDHENMFWYRQDPGLGLRLIYFSYDVKMKEKGDIPEGYSVSREKKERFSLILESASTNQTSMYLCASSLKQIWITQYFGPGTRLTVL.

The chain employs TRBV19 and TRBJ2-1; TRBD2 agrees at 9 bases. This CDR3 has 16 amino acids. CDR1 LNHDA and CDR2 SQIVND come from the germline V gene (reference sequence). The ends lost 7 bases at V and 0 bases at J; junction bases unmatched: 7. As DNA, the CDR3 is TGTGCCAGTAAATCGGCGGGAGGGAGCTCCTACAATGAGCAGTTCTTC. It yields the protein CASKSAGGSSYNEQFF.

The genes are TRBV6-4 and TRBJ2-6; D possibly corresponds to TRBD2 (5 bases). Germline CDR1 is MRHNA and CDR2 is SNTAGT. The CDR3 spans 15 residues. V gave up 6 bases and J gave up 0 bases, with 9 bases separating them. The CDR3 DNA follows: TGTGCCAGCAGCGAGGGAAGCTCTGGGGCCAACGTCCTGACTTTC. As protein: CASSEGSSGANVLTF.

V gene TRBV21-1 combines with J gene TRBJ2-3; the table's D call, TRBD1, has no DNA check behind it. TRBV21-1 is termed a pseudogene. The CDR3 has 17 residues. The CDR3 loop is CASSKARDRGIFGSQYF. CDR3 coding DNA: TGTGCCAGCAGCAAAGCCAGGGACAGGGGGATTTTTGGTTCGCAGTATTTT.

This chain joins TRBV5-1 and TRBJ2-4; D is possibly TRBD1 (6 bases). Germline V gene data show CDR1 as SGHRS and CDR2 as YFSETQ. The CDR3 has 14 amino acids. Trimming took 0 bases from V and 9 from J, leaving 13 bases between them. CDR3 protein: CASSLEGARGIQYF. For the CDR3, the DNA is TGCGCCAGCAGCTTGGAAGGGGCCAGGGGCATTCAGTACTTC.

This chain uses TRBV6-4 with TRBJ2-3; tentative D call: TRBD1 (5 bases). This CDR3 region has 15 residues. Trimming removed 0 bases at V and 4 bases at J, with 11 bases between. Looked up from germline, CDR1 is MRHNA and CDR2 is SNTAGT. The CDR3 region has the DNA TGTGCCAGCAGTGACTCGATAGGGGCTGCAGATACGCAGTATTTT. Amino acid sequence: CASSDSIGAADTQYF.

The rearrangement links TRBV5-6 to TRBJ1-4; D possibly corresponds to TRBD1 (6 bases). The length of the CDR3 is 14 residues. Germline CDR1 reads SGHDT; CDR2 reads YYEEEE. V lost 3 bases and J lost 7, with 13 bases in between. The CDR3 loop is CASSSQGGSEKLFF. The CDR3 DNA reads TGTGCCAGCAGCTCCCAAGGGGGTAGTGAAAAACTGTTTTTT.

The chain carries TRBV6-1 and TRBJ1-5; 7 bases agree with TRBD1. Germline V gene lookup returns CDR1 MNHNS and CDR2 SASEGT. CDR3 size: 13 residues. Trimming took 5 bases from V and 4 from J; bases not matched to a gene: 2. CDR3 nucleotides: TGTGCCAGCAGTAGGGACAGTAATCAGCCCCAGCATTTT. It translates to CASSRDSNQPQHF.

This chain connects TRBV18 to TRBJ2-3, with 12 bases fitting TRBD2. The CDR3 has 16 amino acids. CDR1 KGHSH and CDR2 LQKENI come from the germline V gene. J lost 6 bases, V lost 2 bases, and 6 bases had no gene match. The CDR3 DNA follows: TGTGCCAGCTCACCAGTTCCTAGCGGGAGGGGTGATACGCAGTATTTT. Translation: CASSPVPSGRGDTQYF.